This is a list of T cell receptor beta chains from one sample in a study of lymphopenia after photon versus proton radiotherapy. Data came from immunoSEQ multiplex PCR; TCRdb stores just in-frame clones and leaves some out. The sample consists of over 25,000 clones, over 80% of them appearing once. Material: peripheral blood, obtained from a patient treated with proton-based radiotherapy. Receptor source: a woman aged 55-70 years with cholangiocarcinoma. Some clones in this sample may be carry-over from other donors' samples. CDR3s include the opening cysteine and the closing phenylalanine or tryptophan. The order of the fields is J gene, clone size, V gene, D gene, CDR3 DNA, CDR3 protein. A D gene is named only where the DNA matches it firmly. For some rows the clone size is stated as once, few or many, or as a class when expanded; others skip it.

TRBJ2-5 . TRBV9 TRBD1 TGTGCCAGCAGCCCCCGAAGCTCAGGGGGCCAAGAGACCCAGTACTTC CASSPRSSGGQETQYF
TRBJ2-5 . TRBV5-1 . TGCGCCAGCTGGGAGCCTCCGGGGGAGACCCAGTACTTC CASWEPPGETQYF
TRBJ1-5 . TRBV5-5 . TGTGCCAGCAGCTTGGGGCCCAATCAGCCCCAGCATTTT CASSLGPNQPQHF
TRBJ1-4 . TRBV7-2 TRBD1 TGTGCCAGCAGCATGACAGGGGTTAATGAAAAACTGTTTTTT CASSMTGVNEKLFF
TRBJ2-1 once TRBV19 TRBD2 TGTGCCAGTAGGAGCCCCCTAGTGGCGCGGGGGGGGTACAATGAGCAGTTCTTC CASRSPLVARGGYNEQFF
TRBJ1-5 . TRBV6-5 . TGTGCCAGCAGTTACTCGGGCGGGGCGCGGGATCAGCCCCAGCATTTT CASSYSGGARDQPQHF
TRBJ1-1 once TRBV18 . TGTGCCAGCTCAAAAGTCCCCGGTAACACTGAAGCTTTCTTT CASSKVPGNTEAFF
TRBJ1-5 . TRBV27 . TGTGCCAGCAGTTTTGGCATTAGCAATCAGCCCCAGCATTTT CASSFGISNQPQHF
TRBJ1-5 . TRBV27 . TGTGCCAGCAGTTTATCAGGGGTCATCAAGAACAATCAGCCCCAGCATTTT CASSLSGVIKNNQPQHF
TRBJ1-4 once TRBV5-1 . TGCGCCAGCAGCTTGATGGGGGGGCGAGGGGAAAAACTGTTTTTT CASSLMGGRGEKLFF
TRBJ2-7 . TRBV7-2 TRBD2 TGTGCCAGCAGCTTAGCTAAGACTAGCGGGAACGAGCAGTACTTC CASSLAKTSGNEQYF
TRBJ2-7 . TRBV29-1 TRBD1 TGCAGCGTTCTGCTTGGGACAGCCTACGAGCAGTACTTC CSVLLGTAYEQYF
TRBJ1-5 . TRBV7-2 . TGTGCCAGCAGTATAGAGAGGAATCAGCCCCAGCATTTT CASSIERNQPQHF
TRBJ2-7 . TRBV6-5 . TGTGCCAGCAGCCGCCCCAGGGATCCCGACGAGCAGTACTTC CASSRPRDPDEQYF
TRBJ2-5 . TRBV11-2 . TGTGCCAGCAGCTTAGCCCCGACAGTTCCAGAGACCCAGTACTTC CASSLAPTVPETQYF
TRBJ1-5 . TRBV18 TRBD1 TGTGCCAGCTCACCAGGACAGGGGGCATCCAATCAGCCCCAGCATTTT CASSPGQGASNQPQHF
TRBJ2-7 . TRBV7-9 . TGTGCCAGCAGCTTCGGGGGGCCCGGCGAGCAGTACTTC CASSFGGPGEQYF
TRBJ2-4 . TRBV5-6 . TGTGCCAGCAGCTTGGGGTGGCAGAAGAAAAACATTCAGTACTTC CASSLGWQKKNIQYF
TRBJ1-1 once TRBV5-1 . TGCGCCAGCAGCTTAGACACCGACACTGAAGCTTTCTTT CASSLDTDTEAFF
TRBJ2-3 . TRBV4-2 TRBD2 TGTGCCAGCAGCCAAGTCGCTAGCGGGGGCCCCACAGATACGCAGTATTTT CASSQVASGGPTDTQYF